This entry lists 16 T cell receptor beta chains sequenced from one sample in a study of control samples from healthy donors and cancer patients. The method was immunoSEQ multiplex PCR; TCRdb's version includes in-frame clones alone and lacks a portion of them. The table lists under 150,000 clones, 70% to 90% of them singletons. Sequenced material: blood. The receptor source for this set is a woman aged 25-40 years in good health.

The chain is built from TRBV28 and TRBJ2-2; D unclear. V was cut by 0 bases and J by 2 bases, with 4 bases left in between. CDR1 is MDHEN, CDR2 SYDVKM, per germline. The CDR3 is made up of 14 amino acids. The CDR3 region is CASSLWSNTGELFF. Written as DNA, the CDR3 is TGTGCCAGCAGTTTATGGTCCAACACCGGGGAGCTGTTTTTT.

In DNA, the CDR3 is TGTGCCAGTAGGGAGACAGGGATCGGGTACACTGAAGCTTTCTTT. Translating it yields CASRETGIGYTEAFF. J is TRBJ1-1 and V is TRBV19; the match to TRBD1 covers 7 bases. Germline loops: CDR1 LNHDA, CDR2 SQIVND (reference sequence). The CDR3 runs to 15 residues. Trimming removed 6 bases from V and 3 bases from J; junction bases left unmatched: 10. The entire variable domain, with the rest obtained from reference TRBV19 and TRBJ1-1, is as follows: DGGITQSPKYLFRKEGQNVTLSCEQNLNHDAMYWYRQDPGQGLRLIYYSQIVNDFQKGDIAEGYSVSREKKESFPLTVTSAQKNPTAFYLCASRETGIGYTEAFFGQGTRLTVV.

V usage is TRBV6-5 and J usage is TRBJ2-3; possible D gene TRBD2, 6 bases. Germline lookup yields CDR1 MNHEY and CDR2 SVGAGI. This CDR3 region has 15 residues. V shed 10 bases and J shed 3 bases, with 20 bases lying between them. The CDR3 DNA follows: TGTGCCACCCTTCCCCTAGCGAGGAGGACAGATACGCAGTATTTT. Its translation is CATLPLARRTDTQYF.

This chain connects TRBV3-1 (or the pseudogene TRBV3-2) to TRBJ2-5; TRBD2 might be the D (6 bases). Germline CDR1 LGHDT, CDR2 YNNKEL (reference sequence). The CDR3 is 15 residues long. Trimming removed 0 bases from V and 5 bases from J, with 13 bases in between. The CDR3 DNA sequence: TGTGCCAGCAGCCAAGATAGCGGTCCGGGGGAGACCCAGTACTTC. Translated: CASSQDSGPGETQYF.

The chain employs TRBV28 and TRBJ1-5, with TRBD1 matching 8 bases. V trimming: 6 bases; J trimming: 3 bases; junction bases outside the gene matches: 10. Germline V CDR1 and CDR2: MDHEN, SYDVKM. This CDR3 region has 16 residues. In DNA, the CDR3 is TGTGCCAGCAGAGGCCGTGGGACAGGCTACAATCAGCCCCAGCATTTT. Its protein product is CASRGRGTGYNQPQHF.

This chain joins TRBV7-2 and TRBJ1-2; a possible D gene is TRBD1 (6 bases). Germline V lookup: CDR1 SGHTA, CDR2 FQGNSA. The CDR3 consists of 14 residues. V was pared by 2 bases and J by 6 bases, with 13 bases between. CDR3 coding DNA: TGTGCCAGCAGCTTACCCGGGGGGGCCCATGGCTACACCTTC. Amino acids: CASSLPGGAHGYTF.

The CDR3 DNA sequence: TGCGCCAGCAGCCAAGAAATGTCCCTAGCGGGAGGTGAGACCCAGTACTTC. It yields the protein CASSQEMSLAGGETQYF. This rearrangement joins TRBV4-1 to TRBJ2-5; 11 bases are a match to TRBD2. Per germline, CDR1 MGHRA and CDR2 YSYEKL. V lost 0 bases to trimming and J lost 5 bases; unmatched junction nucleotides: 8. The CDR3 contains 17 residues.

The V and J genes are TRBV12-3 or TRBV12-4 and TRBJ1-2; D possibly corresponds to TRBD1 (6 bases). The CDR3 runs 12 residues. V gave up 7 bases and J gave up 12 bases, with 18 bases separating them. The DNA of the CDR3 is TGTGCCAGCAAAAGAGGGAACAGGGAGAACACCTTC. Protein: CASKRGNRENTF.

The chain couples TRBV9 to TRBJ1-6, with D possibly TRBD1 on 5 matching bases. With 3 bases removed from V and 4 bases from J, the gap between germline ends came to 11 bases. This CDR3 is built from 15 residues. The germline V gene encodes CDR1 SGDLS and CDR2 YYNGEE. CDR3 amino acids: CASSAPGGYNSPLHF. DNA of the CDR3: TGTGCCAGCAGCGCCCCCGGGGGATATAATTCACCCCTCCACTTT. Complete variable domain (other parts from reference TRBV9 and TRBJ1-6): DSGVTQTPKHLITATGQRVTLRCSPRSGDLSVYWYQQSLDQGLQFLIQYYNGEERAKGNILERFSAQQFPDLHSELNLSSLELGDSALYFCASSAPGGYNSPLHFGNGTRLTVT.

The table lists this clone with a count of one. The chain recombines TRBV7-2 with TRBJ2-7, with 8 bases lining up with TRBD2. The CDR3 totals 15 residues. Trimming took 2 bases from V and 2 from J; bases not matched to a gene: 5. From germline, CDR1 is SGHTA and CDR2 FQGNSA. This CDR3 is CASSLRTRGAYEQYF. The CDR3 bases are TGTGCCAGCAGCTTAAGGACGCGGGGGGCCTACGAGCAGTACTTC.

The chain recombines TRBV27 with TRBJ1-5; D may be TRBD1 (5 bases). V was shortened by 5 bases and J by 2 bases, with 7 bases between the two germline ends. Germline lookup yields CDR1 MNHEY and CDR2 SMNVEV (reference sequence). This CDR3 contains 13 residues. CDR3 residues: CASSRGGNQPQHF. As DNA, the CDR3 is TGTGCCAGCAGTAGGGGTGGCAATCAGCCCCAGCATTTT.

The gene calls are TRBV6-1 and TRBJ2-1; D might be TRBD2 (6 bases). V dropped 2 bases and J dropped 5 bases, with 13 bases sitting between them. The CDR3 contains 15 residues. Germline V lookup: CDR1 MNHNS, CDR2 SASEGT. The CDR3 DNA sequence: TGTGCCAGCAGTGAAAGGGGACTCGACGACAATGAGCAGTTCTTC. As protein: CASSERGLDDNEQFF.

This clone was seen a single time. The chain joins TRBV29-1 to TRBJ1-1; 11 positions match TRBD1. The germline CDR1 and CDR2 sequences are SQVTM and ANQGSEA. The CDR3 has 11 residues. The V and J ends lost 7 bases and 6 bases, in that order; junction bases with no gene match: 1. CDR3 region: CSAGQGAEAFF. CDR3 sequence (DNA): TGCAGCGCGGGACAGGGGGCTGAAGCTTTCTTT.

V is TRBV12-3 or TRBV12-4 and J is TRBJ1-5; no clear D gene. The CDR3 consists of 12 residues. The V end lost 5 bases, the J end lost 6 bases, and 8 bases lay between the germline ends. CDR3 sequence: CASSQEGQPQHF. The CDR3 region has the DNA TGTGCCAGCAGTCAAGAAGGTCAGCCCCAGCATTTT.

The chain carries TRBV19 and TRBJ1-4; perhaps TRBD1 as D (5 bases). Germline assignment: CDR1 LNHDA and CDR2 SQIVND (reference sequence). This CDR3 contains 14 residues. V gave up 3 bases and J gave up 4 bases, with 9 bases separating them. CDR3 amino acids: CASSIDSDNEKLFF. The CDR3 DNA sequence: TGTGCCAGTAGTATCGACAGCGATAATGAAAAACTGTTTTTT.

The genes are TRBV3-1 (or the pseudogene TRBV3-2) and TRBJ2-2; no reliable D call. The V and J ends lost 0 bases and 3 bases respectively, with 8 bases between them. CDR3 size: 15 residues. Per germline, CDR1 LGHDT and CDR2 YNNKEL (reference sequence). The CDR3 spells CASSQESGHTGELFF. CDR3 bases: TGTGCCAGCAGCCAAGAGTCCGGTCACACCGGGGAGCTGTTTTTT.